The 17 T cell receptor beta chains below come from one sample, sequenced in a study of T cells after yellow fever vaccination. Each CDR3 protein is one row after TCRdb ran MiXCR on the 5' RACE reads. The table has 500,000 to 700,000 distinct CDR3 sequences, less than 20% seen once. The sequencing here drew on PBMCs, taken 15 days after the yellow fever booster vaccination. The source of these receptors is a man aged 30-40 years who received the YFV17D yellow fever vaccine.

There are a few counts of this clonotype. This chain uses TRBV5-1 with TRBJ2-3; no reliable D call. Looked up from germline, CDR1 is SGHRS and CDR2 is YFSETQ. V lost 2 bases, J lost 2 bases, and 3 bases lay in between. The CDR3 spans 12 residues. CDR3 residues: CASSFPTDTQYF. Here the CDR3 DNA reads TGCGCCAGCAGCTTCCCCACAGATACGCAGTATTTT.

This clonotype has only a few counts. The rearrangement joins TRBV4-1 to TRBJ2-7, with 10 bases fitting TRBD1. With 0 bases clipped from V and 4 bases from J, the junction kept 9 bases outside the gene matches. The germline gives CDR1 MGHRA, CDR2 YSYEKL. There are 17 residues in the CDR3. The CDR3 DNA follows: TGCGCCAGCAGCCAAGATCGAAATTGGGACAGGGGTTACGAGCAGTACTTC. The encoded protein is CASSQDRNWDRGYEQYF.

This chain joins TRBV7-2 and TRBJ2-7; no clear D gene. Trimming removed 4 bases from V and 7 bases from J, with 14 bases in between. The CDR3 loop spans 13 amino acids. The germline V gene encodes CDR1 SGHTA and CDR2 FQGNSA. The CDR3 loop reads CASSSEPIREQYF. The CDR3 DNA reads TGTGCCAGCAGCTCCGAGCCTATTCGGGAGCAGTACTTC.

The V and J genes are TRBV19 and TRBJ2-7, with D perhaps TRBD1 (6 bases). The length of the CDR3 is 14 residues. Between the trimmed V and J ends, which lost 4 bases and 0 bases, there was a span of 10 bases. Germline values: CDR1 LNHDA, CDR2 SQIVND (reference sequence). The CDR3 loop is CASSKRGSSYEQYF. As DNA, the CDR3 is TGTGCCAGTAGTAAGAGGGGGAGCTCCTACGAGCAGTACTTC. Complete variable domain (other parts from reference TRBV19 and TRBJ2-7): DGGITQSPKYLFRKEGQNVTLSCEQNLNHDAMYWYRQDPGQGLRLIYYSQIVNDFQKGDIAEGYSVSREKKESFPLTVTSAQKNPTAFYLCASSKRGSSYEQYFGPGTRLTVT.

This clonotype was detected only a few times. The V call is TRBV7-2, the J call TRBJ2-2; perhaps TRBD2 as D (7 bases). Trimming took off 4 bases at V and 4 bases at J, with 10 bases between the two ends. The germline gives CDR1 SGHTA, CDR2 FQGNSA. The CDR3 consists of 14 residues. The CDR3 spells CASSWAGATGELFF. In nucleotides, the CDR3 is TGTGCCAGCAGCTGGGCGGGGGCCACCGGGGAGCTGTTTTTT.

The rearrangement links TRBV6-5 to TRBJ2-5, with D possibly being TRBD2 (5 bases). The germline CDR1 and CDR2 sequences are MNHEY and SVGAGI. The CDR3 consists of 15 residues. The V end was cut by 0 bases, the J end by 4 bases, with 12 bases between. The DNA for the CDR3 is TGTGCCAGCAGTTACTCGAATTCGGGGAGAGAGACCCAGTACTTC. Its protein product is CASSYSNSGRETQYF.

This clonotype has just a few counts. The chain has TRBV12-3 or TRBV12-4 and TRBJ2-2, with 9 bases matching TRBD2. This CDR3 is 15 amino acids long. V lost 4 bases and J lost 3; bases outside the gene matches: 3. The CDR3 DNA sequence: TGTGCCAGCAGTTGGGAGCGGGAGGACACCGGGGAGCTGTTTTTT. Residues: CASSWEREDTGELFF.

This clonotype was counted between two and nine times. The V call is TRBV4-3, the J call TRBJ2-6; D is unclear. Between the trimmed V and J ends, which lost 4 bases and 3 bases, there was a span of 10 bases. This CDR3 comprises 15 residues. CDR1 is LGHNA and CDR2 is YSLEER in the germline V gene. The CDR3 DNA reads TGCGCCAGCAGCCTTCTAGGTGGTGGGGCCAACGTCCTGACTTTC. Translation gives CASSLLGGGANVLTF.

The genes are TRBV3-1 and TRBJ2-5; D gene unclear. The V and J ends lost 6 bases and 1 base respectively, with 15 bases between them. The CDR3 is made up of 15 amino acids. Germline V lookup: CDR1 LGHDT, CDR2 YNNKEL (reference sequence). Written as DNA, the CDR3 is TGTGCCAGCAGGCCTCGAGGAAGCCTCCAAGAGACCCAGTACTTC. This codes for CASRPRGSLQETQYF.

The chain is built from TRBV7-9 and TRBJ1-1, with D hard to call. From germline, CDR1 is SEHNR and CDR2 FQNEAQ (reference sequence). The CDR3 loop spans 15 amino acids. The V end lost 4 bases, the J end lost 1 base, and 13 bases lay between the germline ends. The CDR3 is CASSSFVVQNTEAFF. The CDR3 region has the DNA TGTGCCAGCAGCTCCTTTGTAGTCCAGAACACTGAAGCTTTCTTT.

The CDR3 sequence is CASSPTKGTGSYEQYF. The CDR3 DNA reads as TGTGCCAGCAGCCCAACCAAAGGGACAGGTTCCTACGAGCAGTACTTC. The chain links TRBV7-9 to TRBJ2-7, with 8 bases that match TRBD1. Unmatched junction bases numbered 10, after V lost 5 bases and J lost 1 base. This CDR3 comprises 16 residues. Germline V gene lookup returns CDR1 SEHNR and CDR2 FQNEAQ (reference sequence).

The chain links TRBV20-1 to TRBJ2-7; 8 nucleotides match TRBD2. Germline V gene sequence: CDR1 DFQATT, CDR2 SNEGSKA (reference sequence). The junction had 11 bases not matched to a gene; V was cut back by 5 bases and J by 2 bases. The CDR3 length is 15 residues. The CDR3 sequence is CSAPRRLASTYEQYF. In nucleotides, the CDR3 is TGCAGTGCTCCACGTAGACTAGCGAGCACCTACGAGCAGTACTTC.

The genes are TRBV27 and TRBJ2-7, with no clear D. The ends were cut back, 2 bases at V and 0 bases at J, with 8 bases in the middle. The CDR3 has 14 residues. CDR1 is MNHEY and CDR2 is SMNVEV in the germline V gene (reference sequence). CDR3 sequence: CASSLKADSYEQYF. For the CDR3, the DNA is TGTGCCAGCAGTTTAAAGGCAGACTCCTACGAGCAGTACTTC.

CDR3 DNA sequence: TGTGCCAGTAGCGGACAGGGGGGATTCAGCCCCCAAGAGACCCAGTACTTC. It yields the protein CASSGQGGFSPQETQYF. This rearrangement joins TRBV19 to TRBJ2-5, with 10 bases matching TRBD1. Germline lookup yields CDR1 LNHDA and CDR2 SQIVND (reference sequence). V was clipped by 6 bases and J by 1 base; unmatched bases: 11. This CDR3 has 17 residues.

The J gene is TRBJ2-7, the V gene TRBV20-1, with a tentative D call TRBD2 (5 bases). The V end lost 4 bases, the J end lost 1 base, and 14 bases lay between the germline ends. Germline V gene sequence: CDR1 DFQATT, CDR2 SNEGSKA (reference sequence). The CDR3 is made up of 14 amino acids. CDR3 nucleotide sequence: TGCAGTGCTACCTCGGGATCTTATTCCTACGAGCAGTACTTC. It yields the protein CSATSGSYSYEQYF.

This clonotype appeared a few times. The V gene is TRBV12-3 or TRBV12-4, the J gene TRBJ2-4; 9 nucleotides match TRBD2. CDR3 length: 16 amino acids. With 2 bases clipped from V and 8 bases from J, the junction kept 10 bases outside the gene matches. CDR3 bases: TGTGCCAGCAGTTTAATTGCGGGAGGGAGAGGTGACATTCAGTACTTC. It encodes CASSLIAGGRGDIQYF.

This clonotype was seen more than once but under ten times. The chain couples TRBV7-9 to TRBJ1-6, with D possibly TRBD1 on 6 matching bases. This CDR3 contains 14 residues. V lost 4 bases to trimming and J lost 9 bases, with 13 bases between them. In germline, CDR1 is SEHNR, CDR2 FQNEAQ (reference sequence). In DNA form, the CDR3 reads TGTGCCAGCAGCTCTCAGGGGCTCCCTTCACCCCTCCACTTT. This codes for CASSSQGLPSPLHF.